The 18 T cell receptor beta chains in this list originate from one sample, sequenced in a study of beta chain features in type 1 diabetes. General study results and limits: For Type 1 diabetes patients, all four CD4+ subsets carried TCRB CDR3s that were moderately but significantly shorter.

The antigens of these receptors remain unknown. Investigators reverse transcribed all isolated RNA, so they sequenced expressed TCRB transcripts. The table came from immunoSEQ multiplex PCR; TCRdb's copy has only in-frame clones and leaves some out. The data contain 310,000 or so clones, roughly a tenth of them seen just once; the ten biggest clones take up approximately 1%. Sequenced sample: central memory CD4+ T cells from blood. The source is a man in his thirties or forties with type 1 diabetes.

The CDR3 reads CASSSGHWAYEQYF. Here the CDR3 DNA reads TGTGCCAGCAGTTCGGGACACTGGGCCTACGAGCAGTACTTC. The rearrangement joins TRBV28 to TRBJ2-7, with D possibly TRBD1 on 6 matching bases. Germline loops: CDR1 MDHEN, CDR2 SYDVKM. Trimming stripped 4 bases from V and 2 bases from J, with 12 bases between. The CDR3 extends over 14 amino acids.

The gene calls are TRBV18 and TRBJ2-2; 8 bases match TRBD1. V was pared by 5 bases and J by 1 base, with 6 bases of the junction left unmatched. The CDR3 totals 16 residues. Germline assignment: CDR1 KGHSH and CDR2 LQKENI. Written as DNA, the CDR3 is TGTGCCAGCTCAACCGGGACAGGAGAGAACACCGGGGAGCTGTTTTTT. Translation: CASSTGTGENTGELFF.

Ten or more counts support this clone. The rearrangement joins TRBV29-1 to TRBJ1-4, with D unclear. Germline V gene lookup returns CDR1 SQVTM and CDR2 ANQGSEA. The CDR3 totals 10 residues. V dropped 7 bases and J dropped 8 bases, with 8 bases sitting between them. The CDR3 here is CSGMDEKLFF. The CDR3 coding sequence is TGCAGCGGTATGGACGAAAAACTGTTTTTT.

DNA of the CDR3: TGTGCCAGCAGTCCAGGCGGGACAACGTTCACAGATACGCAGTATTTT. Translation gives CASSPGGTTFTDTQYF. The chain recombines TRBV27 with TRBJ2-3, with D possibly called TRBD1 or TRBD2 (6 bases each). Trimming stripped 5 bases from V and 2 bases from J, with 17 bases between. The CDR3 sequence is 16 residues long. Germline CDR1 reads MNHEY; CDR2 reads SMNVEV (reference sequence).

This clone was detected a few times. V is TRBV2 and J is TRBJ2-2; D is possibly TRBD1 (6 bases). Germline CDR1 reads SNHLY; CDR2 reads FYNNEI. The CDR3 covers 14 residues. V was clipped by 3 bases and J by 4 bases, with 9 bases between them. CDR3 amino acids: CASSDRGFTGELFF. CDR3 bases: TGTGCCAGCAGTGATAGGGGGTTCACCGGGGAGCTGTTTTTT.

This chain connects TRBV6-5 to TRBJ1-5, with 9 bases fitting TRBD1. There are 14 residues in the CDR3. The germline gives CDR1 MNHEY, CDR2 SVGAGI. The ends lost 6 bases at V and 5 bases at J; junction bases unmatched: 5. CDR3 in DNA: TGTGCCAGCAGCTCTGACAGGGGGTATCAGCCCCAGCATTTT. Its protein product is CASSSDRGYQPQHF.

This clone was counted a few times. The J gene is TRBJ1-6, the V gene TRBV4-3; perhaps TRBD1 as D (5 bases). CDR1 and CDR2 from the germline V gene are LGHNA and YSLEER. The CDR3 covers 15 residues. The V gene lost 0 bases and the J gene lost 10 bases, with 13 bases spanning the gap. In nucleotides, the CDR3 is TGCGCCAGCAGCCAAGATTCGGCAGGGCAGTCACCCCTCCACTTT. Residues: CASSQDSAGQSPLHF.

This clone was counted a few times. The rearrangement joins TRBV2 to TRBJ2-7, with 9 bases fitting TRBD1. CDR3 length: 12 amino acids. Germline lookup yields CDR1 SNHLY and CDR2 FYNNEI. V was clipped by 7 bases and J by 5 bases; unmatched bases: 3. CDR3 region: CASKQGAHEQYF. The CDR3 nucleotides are TGTGCCAGCAAACAGGGGGCCCACGAGCAGTACTTC.

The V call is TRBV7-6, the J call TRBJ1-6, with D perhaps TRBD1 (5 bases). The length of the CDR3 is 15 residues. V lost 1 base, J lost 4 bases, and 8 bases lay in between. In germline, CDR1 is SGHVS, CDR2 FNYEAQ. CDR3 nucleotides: TGTGCCAGCAGCTTAGGAGGGGCGTATAATTCACCCCTCCACTTT. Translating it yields CASSLGGAYNSPLHF.

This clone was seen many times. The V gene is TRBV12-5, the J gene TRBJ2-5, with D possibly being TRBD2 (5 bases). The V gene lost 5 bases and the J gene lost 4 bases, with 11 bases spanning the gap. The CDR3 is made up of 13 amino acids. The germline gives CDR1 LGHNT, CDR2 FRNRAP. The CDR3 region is CASGGLNIETQYF. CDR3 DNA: TGTGCTAGTGGTGGACTTAATATAGAGACCCAGTACTTC.

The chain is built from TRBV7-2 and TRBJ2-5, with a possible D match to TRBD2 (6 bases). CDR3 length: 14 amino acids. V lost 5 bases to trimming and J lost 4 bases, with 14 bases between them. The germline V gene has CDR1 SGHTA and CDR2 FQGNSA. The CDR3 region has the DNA TGTGCCAGCAGCGGTCTTTCGGGGGTAGAGACCCAGTACTTC. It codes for CASSGLSGVETQYF.

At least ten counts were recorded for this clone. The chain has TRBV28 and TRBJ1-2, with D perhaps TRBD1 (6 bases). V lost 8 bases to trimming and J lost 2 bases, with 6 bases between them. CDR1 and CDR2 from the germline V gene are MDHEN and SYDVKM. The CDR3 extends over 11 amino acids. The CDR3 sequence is CASGTNYGYTF. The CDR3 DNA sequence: TGTGCCAGCGGGACAAACTATGGCTACACCTTC.

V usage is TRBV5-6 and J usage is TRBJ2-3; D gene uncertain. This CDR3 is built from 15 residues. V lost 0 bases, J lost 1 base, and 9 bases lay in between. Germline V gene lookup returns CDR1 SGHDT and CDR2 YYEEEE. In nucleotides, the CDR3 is TGTGCCAGCAGCTTGGCCCTGTGGGGCACAGATACGCAGTATTTT. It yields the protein CASSLALWGTDTQYF. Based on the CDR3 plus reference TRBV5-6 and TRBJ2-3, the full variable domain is DAGVTQSPTHLIKTRGQQVTLRCSPKSGHDTVSWYQQALGQGPQFIFQYYEEEERQRGNFPDRFSGHQFPNYSSELNVNALLLGDSALYLCASSLALWGTDTQYFGPGTRLTVL.

CDR3 in amino acids: CAWSPPLGGPQETQYF. In nucleotides, the CDR3 is TGTGCCTGGAGTCCCCCTTTGGGGGGCCCCCAAGAGACCCAGTACTTC. The chain couples TRBV30 to TRBJ2-5, with D perhaps being TRBD1 or TRBD2 (6 bases each). This CDR3 region has 16 residues. The V and J ends lost 2 bases and 1 base respectively, with 17 bases between them. Germline loops: CDR1 GTSNPN, CDR2 SVGIG (reference sequence).

CDR3: CSVESGGETQYF. CDR3 sequence (DNA): TGCAGCGTTGAATCGGGAGGGGAGACCCAGTACTTC. The rearrangement joins TRBV29-1 to TRBJ2-5, with 8 bases fitting TRBD2. CDR1 and CDR2 from the germline V gene are SQVTM and ANQGSEA. V lost 2 bases and J lost 5; bases outside the gene matches: 1. The CDR3 runs 12 residues.

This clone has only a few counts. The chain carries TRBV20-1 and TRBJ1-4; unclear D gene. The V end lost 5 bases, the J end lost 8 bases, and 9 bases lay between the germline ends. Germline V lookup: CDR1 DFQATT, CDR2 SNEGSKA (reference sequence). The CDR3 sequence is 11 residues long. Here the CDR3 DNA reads TGCAGTGCTCCCCGAGACGAAAAACTGTTTTTT. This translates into CSAPRDEKLFF.

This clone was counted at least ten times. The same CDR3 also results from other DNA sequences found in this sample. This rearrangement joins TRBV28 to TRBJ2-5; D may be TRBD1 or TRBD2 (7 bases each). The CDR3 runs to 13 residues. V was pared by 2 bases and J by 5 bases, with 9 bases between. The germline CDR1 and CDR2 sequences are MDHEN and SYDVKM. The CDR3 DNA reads TGTGCCAGCAGTTTACAGGGGGGGGAGACCCAGTACTTC. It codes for CASSLQGGETQYF.

The CDR3 DNA sequence: TGCGCCAGCAGCCAAGATGTTAGGGGGCGGAATACGCAGTATTTT. This encodes CASSQDVRGRNTQYF. This rearrangement joins TRBV4-3 to TRBJ2-3, with 7 bases identical to TRBD1. The CDR3 totals 15 residues. Looked up from germline, CDR1 is LGHNA and CDR2 is YSLEER. V was clipped by 0 bases and J by 7 bases; unmatched bases: 7.